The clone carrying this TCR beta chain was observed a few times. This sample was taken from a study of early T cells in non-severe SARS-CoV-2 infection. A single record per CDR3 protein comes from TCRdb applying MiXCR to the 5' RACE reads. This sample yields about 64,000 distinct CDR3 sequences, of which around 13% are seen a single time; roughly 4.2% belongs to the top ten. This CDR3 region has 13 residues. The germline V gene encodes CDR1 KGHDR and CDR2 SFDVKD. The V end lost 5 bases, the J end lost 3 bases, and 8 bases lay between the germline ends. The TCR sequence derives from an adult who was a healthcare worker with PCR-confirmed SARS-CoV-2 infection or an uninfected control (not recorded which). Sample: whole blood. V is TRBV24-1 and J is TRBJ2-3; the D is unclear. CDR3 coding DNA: TGTGCCACCAGTGGTATAGCTACAGATACGCAGTATTTT. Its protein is CATSGIATDTQYF.